These T cell receptor beta chains were read from a single sample in a study of PD-L1 blockade in urothelial cancer. The table came from immunoSEQ multiplex PCR; TCRdb's copy has only in-frame clones and leaves some out. Of some 42,000 clones listed, about 80% are singletons. The starting material was PBMCs, obtained around atezolizumab (anti-PD-L1) treatment. The source of these receptors is a man aged 65-85 years with urothelial cancer. Each CDR3 is given with its conserved first and last residue. A D gene is named only where the DNA matches it firmly. Clone size is shown for a subset of rows, as once, few, many or a class of expanded clone.

d_call clone_size j_call v_call cdr3_nt cdr3_aa
TRBD1 . TRBJ1-2 TRBV28 TGTGCCAGCAGTTCGCCGGGGACAGGGGTTCGGGGCTACACCTTC CASSSPGTGVRGYTF
TRBD2 . TRBJ2-2 TRBV11-2 TGTGCCAGCAGCTTGACTAGCGGGGGCACCGGGGAGCTGTTTTTT CASSLTSGGTGELFF
TRBD1 . TRBJ1-2 TRBV30 TGTGCCTGGAGTGTACGCAGGGGGCTTTATGGCTACACCTTC CAWSVRRGLYGYTF
TRBD1 . TRBJ1-1 TRBV5-1 TGCGCCAGCAGCCCTGACAGGGCGAACACTGAAGCTTTCTTT CASSPDRANTEAFF
TRBD1 . TRBJ1-2 TRBV25-1 TGTGCCAGCAGTGCCTACAGGGGTGGGGGTGACTATGGCTACACCTTC CASSAYRGGGDYGYTF
. few TRBJ1-1 TRBV23-1 TGCGCCAGCAGTCACCGCGCGGGGGGGAACACTGAAGCTTTCTTT CASSHRAGGNTEAFF
. . TRBJ1-2 TRBV29-1 TGCAGCGTTAAGATCGAGGTCTCGACGACTGGCTACACCTTC CSVKIEVSTTGYTF
. . TRBJ2-1 TRBV29-1 TGCAGCGTTTACACCCTCAAAGACTACAATGAGCAGTTCTTC CSVYTLKDYNEQFF
TRBD2 . TRBJ2-1 TRBV4-3 TGCGCCAGCAGCCAAGGGTCCCTAGCGGGTTACAATGAGCAGTTCTTC CASSQGSLAGYNEQFF
TRBD1 once TRBJ2-1 TRBV25-1 TGTGCCAGCAGTGAAACAGGGGGAACTAATGAGCAGTTCTTC CASSETGGTNEQFF
TRBD1 . TRBJ1-1 TRBV28 TGTGCCAGCAGTTTTCCCCGGACAGGGGCAACGAACACTGAAGCTTTCTTT CASSFPRTGATNTEAFF
TRBD2 . TRBJ2-7 TRBV7-9 TGTGCCAGCAGTGGGACTAGCGGGACCTACGAGCAGTACTTC CASSGTSGTYEQYF
. . TRBJ2-1 TRBV9 TGTGCCAGCAGCGTAGCTCTCCGGGAGAGTAGCAATGAGCAGTTCTTC CASSVALRESSNEQFF